This TCR beta chain was recorded in a study of cytomegalovirus exposure and HLA in healthy donors. CDR3 length: 14 amino acids. V was pared by 10 bases and J by 3 bases, with 8 bases of the junction left unmatched. Germline assignment: CDR1 LNHDA and CDR2 SQIVND (reference sequence). PCR was performed using 60 Vbeta and 13 Jbeta primers. Assay: immunoSEQ multiplex PCR; the TCRdb copy retains only in-frame clones and omits some. Here the sample spans some 150,000 clones, 85% to 90% being singletons. The sequence derives from a woman aged 25 to 39 in good health and CMV-seronegative. What was sequenced was PBMCs. This sequence joins TRBV19 and TRBJ1-1; 10 positions match TRBD1. This chain's CDR3 is CATATGGVYTEAFF. In DNA form, the CDR3 reads TGTGCCACTGCGACAGGGGGCGTTTACACTGAAGCTTTCTTT.